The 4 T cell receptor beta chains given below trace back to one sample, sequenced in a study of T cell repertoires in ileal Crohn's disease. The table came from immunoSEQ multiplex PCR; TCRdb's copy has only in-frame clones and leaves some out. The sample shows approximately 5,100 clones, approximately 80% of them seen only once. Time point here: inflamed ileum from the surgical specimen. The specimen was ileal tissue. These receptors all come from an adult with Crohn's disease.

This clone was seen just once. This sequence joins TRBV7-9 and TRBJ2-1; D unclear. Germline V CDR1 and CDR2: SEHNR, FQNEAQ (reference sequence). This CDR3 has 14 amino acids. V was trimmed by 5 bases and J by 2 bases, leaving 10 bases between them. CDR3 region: CASSSLQAYNEQFF. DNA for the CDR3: TGTGCCAGCAGCAGCTTGCAAGCCTACAATGAGCAGTTCTTC.

The CDR3: CASSWDMNEQFF. DNA for the CDR3: TGCGCCAGCAGCTGGGACATGAATGAGCAGTTCTTC. V is TRBV5-1 and J is TRBJ2-1; possible D gene TRBD1, 6 bases. Germline values: CDR1 SGHRS, CDR2 YFSETQ. The V end was cut by 3 bases, the J end by 7 bases, with 8 bases between. The CDR3 spans 12 residues.

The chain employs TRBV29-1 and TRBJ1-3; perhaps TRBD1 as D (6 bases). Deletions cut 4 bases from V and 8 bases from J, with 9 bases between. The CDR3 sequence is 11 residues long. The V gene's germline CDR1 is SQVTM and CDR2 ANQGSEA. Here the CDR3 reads CSVAQGYTIYF. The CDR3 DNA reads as TGCAGCGTTGCCCAGGGGTACACCATATATTTT.

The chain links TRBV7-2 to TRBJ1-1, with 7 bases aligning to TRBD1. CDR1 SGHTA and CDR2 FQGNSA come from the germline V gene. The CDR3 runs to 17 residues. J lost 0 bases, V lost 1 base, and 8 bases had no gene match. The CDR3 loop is CASSLGIRQGLNTEAFF. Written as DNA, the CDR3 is TGTGCCAGCAGCTTAGGCATAAGACAGGGCCTGAACACTGAAGCTTTCTTT.